One sample yielded the 15 T cell receptor beta chains listed below, sequenced in a study of blood T cells in healthy people across ages. Through a sample-barcoded 5' primer and a J-beta primer mix, a second PCR was run for roughly 6 to 12 cycles. TCRdb re-called the 5' RACE reads with MiXCR, one entry per CDR3 protein. This sample has fewer than 1.5 million distinct CDR3 sequences, with approximately 42% found just once. The sample comprised blood. These receptors were taken from a woman aged 18-30 years in good health.

V and J are TRBV6-5 and TRBJ1-2; a weak D match, TRBD1 (6 bases). The CDR3 is 11 residues long. Deletions cut 10 bases from V and 4 bases from J, with 10 bases between. Germline V gene sequence: CDR1 MNHEY, CDR2 SVGAGI. The DNA of the CDR3 is TGTGCCACACAGGGTTCCTATGGCTACACCTTC. Translated: CATQGSYGYTF.

This clonotype has more than one count but fewer than ten. The chain links TRBV2 to TRBJ1-5, with 7 bases lining up with TRBD1. V lost 2 bases and J lost 6; bases outside the gene matches: 4. The length of the CDR3 is 14 residues. Germline CDR1 is SNHLY and CDR2 is FYNNEI. In DNA form, the CDR3 reads TGTGCCAGCAGTGAATTACAGGGGAGTCAGCCCCAGCATTTT. Protein product: CASSELQGSQPQHF.

The chain couples TRBV12-3 or TRBV12-4 to TRBJ1-1; 7 nucleotides line up with TRBD1. The CDR3 has 14 residues. The trim removed 1 base at V and 10 bases at J, leaving 9 bases unmatched. CDR3 residues: CASSLEDTGVGAFF. CDR3 sequence (DNA): TGTGCCAGCAGTTTAGAGGATACAGGGGTCGGAGCTTTCTTT.

The chain recombines TRBV7-9 with TRBJ2-3; weak D call: TRBD2 (6 bases). The ends were cut back, 4 bases at V and 6 bases at J, with 17 bases in the middle. The germline V gene has CDR1 SEHNR and CDR2 FQNEAQ (reference sequence). The CDR3 is 15 amino acids. The CDR3 protein is CASSSGVSVEDTQYF. The CDR3 nucleotides are TGTGCCAGCAGCTCGGGAGTTAGCGTAGAGGATACGCAGTATTTT.

This rearrangement joins TRBV28 to TRBJ1-1; 8 bases agree with TRBD1. With 6 bases clipped from V and 4 bases from J, the junction kept 10 bases outside the gene matches. The CDR3 runs to 15 residues. Per the germline V gene, CDR1 is MDHEN and CDR2 is SYDVKM. The CDR3 coding sequence is TGTGCCAGCAGCGGGGCTGGGACAGGCGGCACTGAAGCTTTCTTT. Amino acids: CASSGAGTGGTEAFF.

The chain combines TRBV20-1 with TRBJ2-3; D gene uncertain. The CDR3 totals 15 residues. V lost 6 bases to trimming and J lost 6 bases, with 22 bases between them. In germline, CDR1 is DFQATT, CDR2 SNEGSKA (reference sequence). CDR3 coding DNA: TGCAGTGCCTCAAGGCCCGGGCCCCTCCGGGATACGCAGTATTTT. Amino acid sequence: CSASRPGPLRDTQYF.

This clonotype has more than one count but fewer than ten. J is TRBJ2-3 and V is TRBV7-9, with TRBD1 as a possible D gene (6 bases). Germline CDR1 reads SEHNR; CDR2 reads FQNEAQ (reference sequence). This CDR3 is 14 amino acids long. Trimming removed 3 bases from V and 6 bases from J, with 13 bases in between. CDR3 nucleotides: TGTGCCAGCAGCTTGACAGGTCATGCGGATACGCAGTATTTT. Protein: CASSLTGHADTQYF.

The rearrangement links TRBV27 to TRBJ2-7, with unresolved D. Germline V gene data show CDR1 as MNHEY and CDR2 as SMNVEV (reference sequence). The CDR3 length is 15 residues. V lost 0 bases, J lost 1 base, and 10 bases lay in between. The CDR3 loop reads CASSLSIGDSYEQYF. As DNA, the CDR3 is TGTGCCAGCAGTTTATCGATAGGCGATTCCTACGAGCAGTACTTC.

The chain links TRBV28 to TRBJ2-4; maybe TRBD2 (6 bases). Germline V gives CDR1 MDHEN, CDR2 SYDVKM. The CDR3 contains 16 residues. Trimming removed 1 base at V and 1 base at J, with 11 bases between. The DNA of the CDR3 is TGTGCCAGCAGTTTATCTCGTAGCGGTGCCAAAAACATTCAGTACTTC. The encoded protein is CASSLSRSGAKNIQYF.

This clonotype was found a few times. The chain has TRBV29-1 and TRBJ1-2; the match to TRBD1 covers 7 bases. The germline gives CDR1 SQVTM, CDR2 ANQGSEA. J was trimmed by 4 bases and V by 7 bases; bases with no gene match: 12. The length of the CDR3 is 14 residues. The CDR3 DNA sequence: TGCAGCGCCTGGGGGGACAGCCTTACCTATGGCTACACCTTC. Protein sequence: CSAWGDSLTYGYTF.

This clonotype was detected a few times. The chain couples TRBV4-1 to TRBJ1-4, with 7 bases identical to TRBD1. The CDR3 sequence is 18 residues long. J was trimmed by 2 bases and V by 4 bases; bases with no gene match: 13. CDR1 is MGHRA, CDR2 YSYEKL, per germline. DNA for the CDR3: TGCGCCAGCAGCCGCCAGGCGGTAGGGGGCAAGACTAATGAAAAACTGTTTTTT. Translated, it gives CASSRQAVGGKTNEKLFF.

In its sample, this clonotype was seen a few times. The chain joins TRBV5-1 to TRBJ1-2, with TRBD1 matching 7 bases. V lost 0 bases to trimming and J lost 8 bases; unmatched junction nucleotides: 7. CDR1 and CDR2 from the germline V gene are SGHRS and YFSETQ. This CDR3 has 14 amino acids. CDR3 nucleotide sequence: TGCGCCAGCAGCTTGGAAGGGGGCGCGAGGGGCTACACCTTC. Protein product: CASSLEGGARGYTF.

This clonotype was counted only a few times. The genes are TRBV5-5 and TRBJ2-5; D gene uncertain. This CDR3 has 14 residues. The germline V gene has CDR1 SGHKS and CDR2 YYEKEE (reference sequence). Trimming removed 4 bases at V and 0 bases at J, with 10 bases between. CDR3 region: CASSGRSNQETQYF. The CDR3 DNA reads as TGTGCCAGCAGCGGTCGGAGCAACCAAGAGACCCAGTACTTC.

This clonotype was detected a few times. The chain carries TRBV4-1 and TRBJ2-1, with D possibly matching TRBD1 (6 bases). The CDR3 is made up of 14 amino acids. Germline CDR1 is MGHRA and CDR2 is YSYEKL. V was clipped by 1 base and J by 6 bases, with 10 bases between them. The CDR3 coding sequence is TGCGCCAGCAGCCAAGGGGGGCAGCTCAATGAGCAGTTCTTC. Translating gives CASSQGGQLNEQFF.

This clonotype has more than one count but fewer than ten. The chain recombines TRBV7-3 with TRBJ1-1; tentative D call: TRBD1 (5 bases). The V gene lost 0 bases and the J gene lost 6 bases, with 8 bases spanning the gap. This CDR3 region has 13 residues. Germline loops: CDR1 SGHTA, CDR2 FQGTGA. CDR3 sequence reads: CASSLTRDAEAFF. The CDR3 region has the DNA TGTGCCAGCAGCTTAACTAGGGACGCTGAAGCTTTCTTT. The whole variable domain, filled in from reference TRBV7-3 and TRBJ1-1, reads GAGVSQTPSNKVTEKGKYVELRCDPISGHTALYWYRQSLGQGPEFLIYFQGTGAADDSGLPNDRFFAVRPEGSVSTLKIQRTERGDSAVYLCASSLTRDAEAFFGQGTRLTVV.